This TCR beta chain appears in the sequencing data of a study of T cells in Graves' hyperthyroidism and ophthalmopathy (dated 2019 in TCRdb). With respect to the entire study: Peripheral blood was sampled at the time of initial diagnosis, prior to any treatment. An independent validation cohort of under 20 hyperthyroidism patients and more than 15 patients who later progressed to ophthalmopathy tested prospective prediction of ophthalmopathy. The paper reports TCR Vbeta CDR3 sequencing of some 140 peripheral blood samples: around 41 ophthalmopathy, under 80 hyperthyroidism and 17 progressor patients. Once sampling was done, hyperthyroidism patients were given methimazole at a starting dose of 30 mg daily, whereas ophthalmopathy patients were given high-dose intravenous methylprednisolone. The roughly 94 discovery patients were randomly divided into training and test sets at a 7:3 ratio. TCR V-J signatures able to tell the groups apart were searched for in a discovery cohort of around 95 patients, of whom roughly 42 had Graves' ophthalmopathy and around 58 had stable Graves' hyperthyroidism. In about 6 Graves' hyperthyroidism patients, the study also compared T-cell repertoires from thyroid tissue with T-cell repertoires from blood.

This clonotype was seen repeatedly, ten times or more. The antigen it recognizes is unknown. Sequence at one end of the junction differs from germline and may be a read error. What the research found in general, with its limitations: No statistical method was used to set the sample size in advance, and investigators knew the group allocation. Most expanded thyroid clonotypes (frequency above 0.001) were also found in blood, which suggests that blood repertoires may mirror thyroid immune responses. In validation, the model predicted progression to ophthalmopathy a median of 6.5 months before onset, with about 64% sensitivity and just under 75% specificity. A 13 V-J signature model separated ophthalmopathy from stable hyperthyroidism, with 87.88% sensitivity and roughly 81% specificity in cross-validation and 80%/75% in testing.

Reading the germline V gene gives CDR1 SNHLY and CDR2 FYNNEI. Counted from cysteine to phenylalanine, this CDR3 has 14 amino acids. Just the 42-base CDR3 DNA is kept, in frame starting at base 1. The TCR beta CDR3 regions were amplified from the RNA transcripts. The first round of RT-PCR for the TCR CDR3 was performed with the HTBI primer set and the Qiagen OneStep RT-PCR kit. The libraries were constructed in a second round of multiplex PCR and then size-selected and purified. Paired-end sequencing of the libraries was performed with 100 bp reads on an Illumina HiSeq2000. Per the authors' processing: SOAPnuke was used to process the raw data, with reads discarded if the reads contained adapters or uncalled bases, had a mean Phred below 15, or lacked an exact constant-primer or identifier match. COPE v1.2.5 was used to merge high-quality paired reads, and clonotypes were defined as unique nucleotide sequences. MiTCR v1.1 was used to align the clonotypes against IMGT TRBV, TRBD and TRBJ reference segments. Analysis was restricted to V-J combinations with a frequency above 0.0001, which covered 98% to 99.2% of repertoires. A TCS score was defined as the ratio of F50 (clonal expansion) to E x V (chaos), with BLOSUM62-based TCRdist applied between CDR3 peptides within each V-J. Welch's t-statistics and random forest reduced fewer than 600 V-J features to 13, which were used in a naive Bayes classifier (R e1071). TCRdb reprocessed the public reads (quality trimming at Q25 with fastp, clone calling with MiXCR) and kept in-frame beta chains. For every CDR3 protein sequence, its rows merge into one entry that carries the most common genes and DNA. These V and J calls derive from TCRdb rather than the authors' analysis. A total of more than 350,000 distinct CDR3 sequences appear in this sample, about 15% of them only once. About a third of the sample comes from the top ten.

The hyperthyroidism patients were between 18 and 65 years old and newly diagnosed, with a disease duration of less than 2 months. The study excluded patients with uncontrolled infections, other autoimmune diseases, pregnancy or lactation. Clinical symptoms, serum thyroxine and TRAb, thyroid ultrasound, and orbital computed tomography formed the basis for the diagnoses. For progressor patients, blood was drawn at the first diagnosis of hyperthyroidism, before any ophthalmopathy symptoms had appeared. PBMCs were isolated from 10 ml of fresh peripheral blood by Ficoll-Paque density gradient centrifugation. Progressor patients were initially diagnosed with Graves' hyperthyroidism and developed ophthalmopathy during follow-up. Total RNA was extracted using Trizol reagent, and RNA quality was assessed on an Agilent 2100 Bioanalyzer.

The clonotype was recovered from a woman aged 25 to 39 with Graves' hyperthyroidism that later progressed to Graves' ophthalmopathy. The sample comprised blood. Recombination linked TRBV2 to TRBJ1-5; there is no confident call for the D gene. The sequenced DNA: TGTTCCAGCAGTCAGGACGGTACTTACCAGCCCCAGCATTTT. The encoded protein is CSSSQDGTYQPQHF. Full variable domain (CDR3 extended with the reference TRBV2 and TRBJ1-5 proteins): EPEVTQTPSHQVTQMGQEVILRCVPISNHLYFYWYRQILGQKVEFLVSFYNNEISEKSEIFDDQFSVERPDGSNFTLKIRSTKLEDSAMYFCSSSQDGTYQPQHFGDGTRLSIL.